This T cell receptor (beta chain) was recorded in a study of blood T cell repertoires in COVID-19. Study information: Acute-phase and convalescent COVID-19 samples originated in the United States, Italy and Spain.

V was shortened by 6 bases and J by 6 bases, with 11 bases between the two germline ends. The CDR3 sequence is 12 residues long. The V gene's germline CDR1 is SEHNR and CDR2 FQNEAQ (reference sequence). Clones were sequenced by immunoSEQ multiplex PCR, and TCRdb holds only the in-frame ones, with some missing. The profile covers almost 400,000 clones, with 80% to 90% appearing a single time and 2.3% taken by the ten largest. The TCR was taken from a woman aged 55-70 years with COVID-19, enrolled during active disease. The chain employs TRBV7-9 and TRBJ1-1; no firm D call. Sequencing was performed on peripheral blood. The CDR3 nucleotides are TGTGCCAGCAGTCTGGCGGTCCCTGAAGCTTTCTTT. Protein: CASSLAVPEAFF.